This paragraph covers one T cell receptor beta chain sequence. The target antigen is unknown. The entry originates in a study of T cell clonotyping in hematopoietic cell transplantation. Study as a whole: Cytoreduction preceded collection of pretransplant recipient samples. General study results and limits: Pathologically expanded recipient clonotypes increased progressively from day 30 to day 180 as diversity fell.

Regarding time point: recipient sample about 28 days before transplant, after cytoreduction. Clones were sequenced by immunoSEQ multiplex PCR, and TCRdb holds only the in-frame ones, with some missing. The sample holds about 47,000 clones; around 80% are singletons and the top ten take approximately 5.7%. This CDR3 comprises 12 residues. Germline values: CDR1 MNHEY, CDR2 SMNVEV (reference sequence). The V and J ends lost 5 bases and 6 bases respectively, with 11 bases between them. V gene TRBV27 combines with J gene TRBJ2-7; D not resolved. The source of this sequence is a man aged 60 to 75 with myelodysplastic syndrome. Some clones in this sample may be carry-over from other donors' samples. Sample: peripheral blood mononuclear cells, taken before stem cell transplant. CDR3 nucleotides: TGTGCCAGCAGTCCCCTAAAGGGCGAGCAGTACTTC. This codes for CASSPLKGEQYF.